The 30 T cell receptor beta chains reported below all come from one sample, sequenced in a study of blood T cell repertoires in COVID-19. TCRdb keeps only in-frame clones here, not all; method: immunoSEQ multiplex PCR. Of about 370,000 clones listed, roughly 90% are singletons. Sequences were obtained from peripheral blood. The receptor set was obtained from a woman in her 30s with COVID-19, enrolled during active disease.

The chain links TRBV6-5 to TRBJ2-3; 7 bases are a match to TRBD2. J was trimmed by 2 bases and V by 6 bases; bases with no gene match: 8. The CDR3 runs 15 residues. The germline gives CDR1 MNHEY, CDR2 SVGAGI. CDR3 in amino acids: CASSRLARPTDTQYF. The CDR3 DNA reads TGTGCCAGCAGCCGACTAGCACGGCCCACAGATACGCAGTATTTT.

This clone was seen only a few times. The chain is built from TRBV11-2 and TRBJ1-5; 7 nucleotides align to TRBD1. Unmatched junction bases numbered 9, after V lost 4 bases and J lost 9 bases. The CDR3 spans 14 residues. Germline assignment: CDR1 SGHAT and CDR2 FQNNGV. CDR3 region: CASSSGQVGGPQHF. Written as DNA, the CDR3 is TGTGCCAGCAGCTCCGGACAGGTCGGGGGGCCCCAGCATTTT.

V is TRBV9 and J is TRBJ2-2, with D possibly matching TRBD2 (5 bases). The CDR3 runs to 15 residues. With 3 bases removed from V and 2 bases from J, the gap between germline ends came to 11 bases. Germline values: CDR1 SGDLS, CDR2 YYNGEE. The CDR3 spells CASSGGWFNTGELFF. For the CDR3, the DNA is TGTGCCAGCAGCGGAGGGTGGTTCAACACCGGGGAGCTGTTTTTT.

The chain uses TRBV9 and TRBJ2-5, with 9 bases matching TRBD1. Germline CDR1 SGDLS, CDR2 YYNGEE. The V and J ends lost 2 bases and 3 bases, in that order; junction bases with no gene match: 8. The CDR3 covers 16 residues. CDR3 protein: CASSVGTGSEEETQYF. The CDR3, as DNA: TGTGCCAGCAGCGTTGGGACAGGGAGTGAGGAAGAGACCCAGTACTTC.

J is TRBJ1-2 and V is TRBV30; TRBD1 might be the D (5 bases). The V gene lost 1 base and the J gene lost 8 bases, with 14 bases spanning the gap. Germline-derived CDR1 and CDR2 are GTSNPN and SVGIG (reference sequence). The CDR3 has 13 residues. The CDR3 nucleotides are TGTGCCTGGAGTGCTGGGCCCGGGGGGGGCTACACCTTC. It yields the protein CAWSAGPGGGYTF.

The chain recombines TRBV4-1 with TRBJ2-5, with TRBD1 matching 11 bases. V gave up 4 bases and J gave up 5 bases; unmatched junction bases: 9. Germline loops: CDR1 MGHRA, CDR2 YSYEKL. The CDR3 length is 16 residues. This chain's CDR3 is CASSRVGQGVAETQYF. CDR3 nucleotides: TGCGCCAGCAGCCGGGTGGGACAGGGGGTCGCGGAGACCCAGTACTTC.

The chain uses TRBV3-1 (or the pseudogene TRBV3-2) and TRBJ2-5; 8 positions agree with TRBD2. CDR3 length: 15 residues. J lost 1 base, V lost 2 bases, and 3 bases had no gene match. From germline, CDR1 is LGHDT and CDR2 YNNKEL (reference sequence). In DNA, the CDR3 is TGTGCCAGCAGCCAACAGCGGGGGCCCCAAGAGACCCAGTACTTC. Residues: CASSQQRGPQETQYF.

This rearrangement joins TRBV27 to TRBJ2-7, with D possibly matching TRBD1 (6 bases). There are 14 residues in the CDR3. The V gene lost 2 bases and the J gene lost 2 bases, with 10 bases spanning the gap. The germline V gene encodes CDR1 MNHEY and CDR2 SMNVEV (reference sequence). The CDR3 protein is CASSLVGAPYEQYF. The CDR3 coding sequence is TGTGCCAGCAGTTTAGTGGGGGCCCCCTACGAGCAGTACTTC.

The chain couples TRBV4-2 to TRBJ1-1, with TRBD1 as a possible D gene (5 bases). CDR3 size: 15 residues. Trimming pared 1 base from V and 5 bases from J, leaving 14 bases between. Germline CDR1 is LGHNA and CDR2 is YNFKEQ. DNA for the CDR3: TGTGCCAGCAGCCAAGTTCCCCAGGGAGGAACTGAAGCTTTCTTT. Translating it yields CASSQVPQGGTEAFF.

The chain joins TRBV4-1 to TRBJ1-6; 7 bases are shared with TRBD1. Germline CDR1 reads MGHRA; CDR2 reads YSYEKL. This CDR3 spans 18 amino acids. Trimming at V came to 1 base and at J to 0 bases, leaving 6 bases not matched to a gene. CDR3 DNA: TGCGCCAGCAGCCAAGTCACAGGGGCGAGCTCCTATAATTCACCCCTCCACTTT. It codes for CASSQVTGASSYNSPLHF.

The chain combines TRBV6-2 or TRBV6-3 with TRBJ2-1, with a tentative D call TRBD1 (5 bases). The CDR3 spans 13 residues. The germline V gene has CDR1 MNHEY and CDR2 SVGEGT. Trimming stripped 4 bases from V and 4 bases from J, with 8 bases between. The DNA of the CDR3 is TGTGCCAGCAGTTGGGGCCTGTACAATGAGCAGTTCTTC. Translation: CASSWGLYNEQFF.

This clone was detected once. This chain uses TRBV30 with TRBJ1-1; D is unresolved. CDR3 length: 11 amino acids. CDR1 is GTSNPN and CDR2 is SVGIG in the germline V gene (reference sequence). V was trimmed by 6 bases and J by 4 bases, leaving 9 bases between them. The DNA for the CDR3 is TGTGCCTGTGGCTCGTCCACTGAAGCTTTCTTT. It specifies CACGSSTEAFF.

This clone was observed at least ten times. J is TRBJ2-1 and V is TRBV19, with 9 bases that match TRBD2. The CDR3 is 16 residues long. J gave up 3 bases and V 5 bases, and 8 bases lay outside the gene matches. Germline V gene sequence: CDR1 LNHDA, CDR2 SQIVND (reference sequence). The CDR3 loop is CASSSLSGSFYNEQFF. CDR3 coding DNA: TGTGCCAGTAGTTCCCTTAGCGGGAGTTTCTACAATGAGCAGTTCTTC. Filled out from reference TRBV19 and TRBJ2-1, the complete variable domain reads DGGITQSPKYLFRKEGQNVTLSCEQNLNHDAMYWYRQDPGQGLRLIYYSQIVNDFQKGDIAEGYSVSREKKESFPLTVTSAQKNPTAFYLCASSSLSGSFYNEQFFGPGTRLTVL.

This CDR3 reads CASSTSSGRASETQYF. CDR3 coding DNA: TGTGCCAGTAGTACGTCTAGCGGGAGGGCCTCGGAGACCCAGTACTTC. The rearrangement uses TRBV19 and TRBJ2-5; 12 nucleotides line up with TRBD2. The CDR3 loop spans 16 amino acids. The trim removed 4 bases at V and 5 bases at J, leaving 8 bases unmatched. The germline CDR1 and CDR2 sequences are LNHDA and SQIVND (reference sequence).

The CDR3 protein is CASSPNFNSPLHF. For the CDR3, the DNA is TGTGCCAGCAGCCCCAACTTTAATTCACCCCTCCACTTT. The gene calls are TRBV7-2 and TRBJ1-6; D is uncertain. Germline V lookup: CDR1 SGHTA, CDR2 FQGNSA. The CDR3 has 13 residues. V lost 5 bases, J lost 6 bases, and 8 bases lay in between.

The rearrangement uses TRBV28 and TRBJ1-1; no reliable D call. The CDR3 has 16 amino acids. Trimming cost V 6 bases and J 10 bases, with 27 bases left between them. Germline values: CDR1 MDHEN, CDR2 SYDVKM. CDR3 in amino acids: CASSHGQTGIGGRAFF. The DNA for the CDR3 is TGTGCCAGCAGCCACGGCCAAACGGGGATCGGTGGAAGAGCTTTCTTT.

V usage is TRBV30 and J usage is TRBJ2-1, with TRBD1 matching over 7 bases. The CDR3 loop spans 12 amino acids. V lost 8 bases to trimming and J lost 0 bases; unmatched junction nucleotides: 1. The germline V gene encodes CDR1 GTSNPN and CDR2 SVGIG (reference sequence). CDR3 residues: CAGTVSYNEQFF. The CDR3 DNA is TGTGCCGGGACAGTCTCCTACAATGAGCAGTTCTTC.

The chain joins TRBV2 to TRBJ1-1; D perhaps matches TRBD1 (6 bases). The V end lost 6 bases, the J end lost 2 bases, and 22 bases lay between the germline ends. The germline CDR1 and CDR2 sequences are SNHLY and FYNNEI. CDR3 size: 17 residues. CDR3 sequence reads: CASSHAVRDTLNTEAFF. Written as DNA, the CDR3 is TGTGCCAGCAGCCATGCGGTCCGGGACACCCTAAACACTGAAGCTTTCTTT.

The chain has TRBV4-3 and TRBJ1-2; possibly TRBD1 for D (6 bases). The CDR3 is made up of 15 amino acids. CDR1 LGHNA and CDR2 YSLEER come from the germline V gene. Trimming shortened V by 0 bases and J by 3 bases, and 11 bases separated the two germline ends. CDR3 nucleotide sequence: TGCGCCAGCAGCCAAGAGGGGGCACCTCACTATGGCTACACCTTC. Protein product: CASSQEGAPHYGYTF.

The chain links TRBV19 to TRBJ2-1, with D possibly being TRBD2 (5 bases). The CDR3 has 15 residues. The germline V gene encodes CDR1 LNHDA and CDR2 SQIVND (reference sequence). With 8 bases removed from V and 6 bases from J, the gap between germline ends came to 20 bases. The CDR3 reads CASRERGLVGNEQFF. The CDR3 DNA reads TGTGCCAGTCGCGAAAGAGGGCTTGTCGGCAATGAGCAGTTCTTC. Looking up the rest from reference TRBV19 and TRBJ2-1 gives the full variable domain: DGGITQSPKYLFRKEGQNVTLSCEQNLNHDAMYWYRQDPGQGLRLIYYSQIVNDFQKGDIAEGYSVSREKKESFPLTVTSAQKNPTAFYLCASRERGLVGNEQFFGPGTRLTVL.

This chain connects TRBV29-1 to TRBJ2-7; 13 bases are a match to TRBD2. There are 12 residues in the CDR3. Germline values: CDR1 SQVTM, CDR2 ANQGSEA. J lost 7 bases, V lost 7 bases, and 4 bases had no gene match. CDR3 in DNA: TGCAGCGCACGGGGACTAGCGGGGGAGCAGTACTTC. Residues: CSARGLAGEQYF.

This sequence joins TRBV2 and TRBJ1-6; D gene unclear. V lost 5 bases to trimming and J lost 5 bases, with 7 bases between them. This CDR3 spans 13 amino acids. Germline CDR1 and CDR2: SNHLY and FYNNEI. The CDR3 loop reads CASSRENNSPLHF. The CDR3 nucleotides are TGTGCCAGCAGTCGGGAGAATAATTCACCCCTCCACTTT.

The rearrangement joins TRBV29-1 to TRBJ2-3; D is uncertain. Germline V gene sequence: CDR1 SQVTM, CDR2 ANQGSEA. The V end lost 2 bases, the J end lost 0 bases, and 6 bases lay between the germline ends. The CDR3 is 13 residues long. In nucleotides, the CDR3 is TGCAGCGTTGAAATCCTTAGCACAGATACGCAGTATTTT. Amino acid sequence: CSVEILSTDTQYF.

The chain recombines TRBV20-1 with TRBJ1-3; 8 bases fit TRBD1. With 3 bases clipped from V and 4 bases from J, the junction kept 5 bases outside the gene matches. The CDR3 is 14 residues long. CDR1 is DFQATT and CDR2 is SNEGSKA in the germline V gene (reference sequence). The DNA of the CDR3 is TGCAGTGCTAGTCACAGGGGGTTGGGAAACACCATATATTTT. It translates to CSASHRGLGNTIYF.

The V call is TRBV5-8, the J call TRBJ1-6; TRBD1 matches 8 bases. Trimming removed 1 base from V and 10 bases from J; junction bases left unmatched: 7. There are 15 residues in the CDR3. Germline-derived CDR1 and CDR2 are SGHTS and YDEGEE. CDR3 DNA: TGTGCCAGCAGCTTGCCCTACAGGGGGGAATCACCCCTCCACTTT. It specifies CASSLPYRGESPLHF.

The gene calls are TRBV9 and TRBJ1-4, with 8 bases identical to TRBD1. With 7 bases clipped from V and 0 bases from J, the junction kept 14 bases outside the gene matches. CDR1 SGDLS and CDR2 YYNGEE come from the germline V gene. This CDR3 contains 18 residues. CDR3 in DNA: TGTGCCAGCGGGTCCTCCGGACAGGGACAAACAACTAATGAAAAACTGTTTTTT. It specifies CASGSSGQGQTTNEKLFF.

The chain combines TRBV5-4 with TRBJ2-1; 7 nucleotides line up with TRBD1. After removal of 4 bases from V and 7 bases from J, the junction contained 11 bases not matched to a gene. The CDR3 loop spans 15 amino acids. The germline CDR1 and CDR2 sequences are SGHNT and YYREEE (reference sequence). This CDR3 reads CASSRRGPVSNEQFF. CDR3 in DNA: TGTGCCAGCAGCAGAAGGGGGCCGGTTTCTAATGAGCAGTTCTTC.

J is TRBJ1-6 and V is TRBV5-6, with 7 bases aligning to TRBD1. The CDR3 sequence is 14 residues long. Trimming cost V 7 bases and J 8 bases; bases outside gene matches: 9. The germline gives CDR1 SGHDT, CDR2 YYEEEE. CDR3 loop: CASGRDSFDSPLHF. The CDR3 DNA sequence: TGTGCCAGCGGCAGGGACAGTTTCGATTCACCCCTCCACTTT.

Here the CDR3 reads CASSVGGLDEKLFF. The CDR3 bases are TGTGCCAGCAGCGTGGGGGGGTTGGATGAAAAACTGTTTTTT. The chain employs TRBV9 and TRBJ1-4; possibly TRBD1 for D (5 bases). The CDR3 spans 14 residues. Germline V gives CDR1 SGDLS, CDR2 YYNGEE. V lost 2 bases to trimming and J lost 6 bases, with 11 bases between them.

The chain carries TRBV11-3 and TRBJ2-5, with D perhaps matching TRBD1 (6 bases). The CDR3 is 18 amino acids. V lost 0 bases and J lost 0, with 17 bases in between. CDR1 and CDR2 from the germline V gene are SGHNT and YENEEA. The CDR3 DNA reads TGTGCCAGCAGCTTAGATGGGTCGTCAGCAGGGGACCAAGAGACCCAGTACTTC. Translated: CASSLDGSSAGDQETQYF.